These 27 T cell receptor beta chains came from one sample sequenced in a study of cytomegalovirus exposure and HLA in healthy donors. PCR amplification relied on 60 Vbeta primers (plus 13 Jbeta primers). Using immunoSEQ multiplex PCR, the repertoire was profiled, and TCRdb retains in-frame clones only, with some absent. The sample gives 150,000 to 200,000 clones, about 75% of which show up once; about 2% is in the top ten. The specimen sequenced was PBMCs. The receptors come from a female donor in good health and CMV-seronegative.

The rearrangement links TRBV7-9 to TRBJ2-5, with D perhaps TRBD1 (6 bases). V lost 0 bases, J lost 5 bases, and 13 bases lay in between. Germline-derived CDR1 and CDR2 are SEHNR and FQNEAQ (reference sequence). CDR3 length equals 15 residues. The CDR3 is CASSLAGQSGETQYF. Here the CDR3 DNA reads TGTGCCAGCAGCTTAGCCGGACAGTCTGGGGAGACCCAGTACTTC.

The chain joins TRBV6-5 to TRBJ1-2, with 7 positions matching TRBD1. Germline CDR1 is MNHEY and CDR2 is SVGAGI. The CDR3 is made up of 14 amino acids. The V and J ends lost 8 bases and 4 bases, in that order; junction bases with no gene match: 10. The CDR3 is CASGPGQQIYGYTF. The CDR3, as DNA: TGTGCCAGCGGACCGGGACAGCAGATCTATGGCTACACCTTC.

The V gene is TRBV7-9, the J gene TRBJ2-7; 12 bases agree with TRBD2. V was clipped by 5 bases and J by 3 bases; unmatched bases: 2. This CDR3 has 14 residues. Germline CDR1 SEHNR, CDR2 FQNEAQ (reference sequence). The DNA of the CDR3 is TGTGCCAGCAGCAAGACTAGCGGGAGCTACGAGCAGTACTTC. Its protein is CASSKTSGSYEQYF.

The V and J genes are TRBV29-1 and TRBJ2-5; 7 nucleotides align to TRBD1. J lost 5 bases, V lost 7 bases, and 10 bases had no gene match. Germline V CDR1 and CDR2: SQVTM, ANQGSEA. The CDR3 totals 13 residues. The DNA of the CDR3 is TGCAGCGCCGGAAACAGGGGATCTGAGACCCAGTACTTC. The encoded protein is CSAGNRGSETQYF.

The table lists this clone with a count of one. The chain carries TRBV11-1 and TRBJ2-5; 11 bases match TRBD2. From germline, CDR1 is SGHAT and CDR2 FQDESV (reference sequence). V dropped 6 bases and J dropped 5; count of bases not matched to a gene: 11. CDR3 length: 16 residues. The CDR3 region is CASRPTSGISSETQYF. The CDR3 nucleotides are TGTGCCAGCAGACCGACTAGCGGGATTTCATCCGAGACCCAGTACTTC.

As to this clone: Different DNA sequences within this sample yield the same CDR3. Here the CDR3 DNA reads TGCGCCAGCAGCTTGGGCACGGGTGGAAACACCATATATTTT. Translation gives CASSLGTGGNTIYF. This chain uses TRBV5-1 with TRBJ1-3; the D is unclear. The length of the CDR3 is 14 residues. Trimming removed 0 bases from V and 3 bases from J, with 7 bases in between. Germline V gene sequence: CDR1 SGHRS, CDR2 YFSETQ. Combining the CDR3 with reference TRBV5-1 and TRBJ1-3 gives the whole variable domain KAGVTQTPRYLIKTRGQQVTLSCSPISGHRSVSWYQQTPGQGLQFLFEYFSETQRNKGNFPGRFSGRQFSNSRSEMNVSTLELGDSALYLCASSLGTGGNTIYFGEGSWLTVV.

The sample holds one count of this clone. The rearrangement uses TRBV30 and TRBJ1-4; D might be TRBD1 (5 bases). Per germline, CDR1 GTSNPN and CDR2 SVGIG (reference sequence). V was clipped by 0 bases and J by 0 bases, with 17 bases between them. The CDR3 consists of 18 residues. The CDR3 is CAWSVRDSGTTTNEKLFF. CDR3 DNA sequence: TGTGCCTGGAGTGTAAGGGACTCGGGGACCACAACTAATGAAAAACTGTTTTTT.

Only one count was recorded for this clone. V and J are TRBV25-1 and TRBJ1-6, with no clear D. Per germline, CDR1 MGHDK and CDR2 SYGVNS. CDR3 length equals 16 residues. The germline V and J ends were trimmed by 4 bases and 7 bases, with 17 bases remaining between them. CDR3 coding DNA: TGTGCCAGCAGTGCCCTAGGTGGCGGAGAGAATTCACCCCTCCACTTT. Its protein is CASSALGGGENSPLHF.

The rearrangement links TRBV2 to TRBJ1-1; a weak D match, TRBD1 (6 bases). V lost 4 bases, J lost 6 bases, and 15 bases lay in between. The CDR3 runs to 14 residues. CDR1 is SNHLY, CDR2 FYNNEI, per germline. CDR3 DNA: TGTGCCAGCAGTGGGGTAAACAGGGTCGCTGAAGCTTTCTTT. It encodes CASSGVNRVAEAFF.

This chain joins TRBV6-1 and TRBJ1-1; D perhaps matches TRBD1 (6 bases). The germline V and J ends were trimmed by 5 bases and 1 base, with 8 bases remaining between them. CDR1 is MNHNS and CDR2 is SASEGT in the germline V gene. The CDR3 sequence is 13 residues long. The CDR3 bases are TGTGCCAGCAGTAAGGACAGGAACACTGAAGCTTTCTTT. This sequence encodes CASSKDRNTEAFF.

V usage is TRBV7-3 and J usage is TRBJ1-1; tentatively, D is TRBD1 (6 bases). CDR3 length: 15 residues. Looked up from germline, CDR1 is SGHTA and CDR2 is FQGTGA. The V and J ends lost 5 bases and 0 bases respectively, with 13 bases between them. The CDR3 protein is CASSQGQGMNTEAFF. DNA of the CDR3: TGTGCCAGCAGCCAGGGACAAGGAATGAACACTGAAGCTTTCTTT.

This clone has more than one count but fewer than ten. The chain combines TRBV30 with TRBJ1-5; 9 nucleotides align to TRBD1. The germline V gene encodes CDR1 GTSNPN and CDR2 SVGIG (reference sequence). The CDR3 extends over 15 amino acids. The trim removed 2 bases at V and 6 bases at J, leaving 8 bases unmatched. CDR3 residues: CAWSQTGGMGQPQHF. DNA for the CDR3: TGTGCCTGGAGTCAGACAGGGGGTATGGGTCAGCCCCAGCATTTT. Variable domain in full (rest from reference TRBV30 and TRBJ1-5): SQTIHQWPATLVQPVGSPLSLECTVEGTSNPNLYWYRQAAGRGLQLLFYSVGIGQISSEVPQNLSASRPQDRQFILSSKKLLLSDSGFYLCAWSQTGGMGQPQHFGDGTRLSIL.

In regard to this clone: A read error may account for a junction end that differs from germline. The DNA for the CDR3 is TGTGCCAGCAGGGAAGACAGGGTTTTTGGCTACACCTTC. Protein product: CASREDRVFGYTF. The chain has TRBV6-1 and TRBJ1-2, with TRBD1 identical over 7 bases. CDR3 size: 13 residues. The germline gives CDR1 MNHNS, CDR2 SASEGT.

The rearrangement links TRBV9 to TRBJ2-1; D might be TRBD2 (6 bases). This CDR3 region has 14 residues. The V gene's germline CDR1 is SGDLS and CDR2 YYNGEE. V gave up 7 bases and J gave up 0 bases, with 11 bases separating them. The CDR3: CASGGSSSYNEQFF. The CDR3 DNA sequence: TGTGCCAGCGGGGGGTCTAGCTCCTACAATGAGCAGTTCTTC. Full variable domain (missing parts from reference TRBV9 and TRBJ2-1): DSGVTQTPKHLITATGQRVTLRCSPRSGDLSVYWYQQSLDQGLQFLIQYYNGEERAKGNILERFSAQQFPDLHSELNLSSLELGDSALYFCASGGSSSYNEQFFGPGTRLTVL.

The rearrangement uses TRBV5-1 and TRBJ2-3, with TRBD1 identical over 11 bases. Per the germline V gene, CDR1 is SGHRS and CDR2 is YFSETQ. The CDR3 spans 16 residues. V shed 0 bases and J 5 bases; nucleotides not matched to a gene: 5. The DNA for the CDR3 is TGCGCCAGCAGCTTGGATCCGGGACAGGGGGAAGATACGCAGTATTTT. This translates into CASSLDPGQGEDTQYF.

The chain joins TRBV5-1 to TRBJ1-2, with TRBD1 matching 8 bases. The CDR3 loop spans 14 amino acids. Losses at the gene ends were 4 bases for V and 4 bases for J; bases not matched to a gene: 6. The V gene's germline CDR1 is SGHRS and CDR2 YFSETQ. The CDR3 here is CASSPTGDSYGYTF. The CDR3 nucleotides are TGCGCCAGCAGCCCGACAGGGGACAGCTATGGCTACACCTTC.

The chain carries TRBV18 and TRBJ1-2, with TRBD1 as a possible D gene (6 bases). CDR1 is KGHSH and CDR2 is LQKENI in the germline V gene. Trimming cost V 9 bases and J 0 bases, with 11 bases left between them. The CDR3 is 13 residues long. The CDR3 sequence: CASYREANYGYTF. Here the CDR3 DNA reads TGTGCCAGTTACAGGGAAGCTAACTATGGCTACACCTTC. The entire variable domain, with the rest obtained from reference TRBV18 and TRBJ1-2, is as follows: NAGVMQNPRHLVRRRGQEARLRCSPMKGHSHVYWYRQLPEEGLKFMVYLQKENIIDESGMPKERFSAEFPKEGPSILRIQQVVRGDSAAYFCASYREANYGYTFGSGTRLTVV.

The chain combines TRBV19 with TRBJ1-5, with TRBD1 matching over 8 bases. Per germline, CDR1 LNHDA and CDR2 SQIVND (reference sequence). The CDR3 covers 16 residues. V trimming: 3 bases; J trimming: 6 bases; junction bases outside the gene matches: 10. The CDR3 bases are TGTGCCAGTAGTATTCCTGGTGGCAGGGGGCTTCAGCCCCAGCATTTT. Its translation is CASSIPGGRGLQPQHF.

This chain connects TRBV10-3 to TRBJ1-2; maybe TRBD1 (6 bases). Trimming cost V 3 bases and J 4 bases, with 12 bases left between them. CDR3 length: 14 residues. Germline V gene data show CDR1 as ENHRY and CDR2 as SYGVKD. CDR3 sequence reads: CAISEPTGIYGYTF. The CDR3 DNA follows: TGTGCCATCAGTGAACCGACAGGAATCTATGGCTACACCTTC.

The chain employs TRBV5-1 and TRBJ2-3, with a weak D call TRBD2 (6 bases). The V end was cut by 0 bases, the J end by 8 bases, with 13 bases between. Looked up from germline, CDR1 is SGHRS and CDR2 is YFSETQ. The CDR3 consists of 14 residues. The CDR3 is CASSLALAVSTQYF. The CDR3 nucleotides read TGCGCCAGCAGCTTGGCGTTAGCGGTATCTACGCAGTATTTT.

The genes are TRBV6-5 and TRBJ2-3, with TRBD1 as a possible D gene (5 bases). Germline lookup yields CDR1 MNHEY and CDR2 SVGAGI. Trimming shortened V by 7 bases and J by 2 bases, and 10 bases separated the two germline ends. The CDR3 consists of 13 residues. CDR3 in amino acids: CASNKGSTDTQYF. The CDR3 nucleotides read TGTGCCAGCAACAAGGGGTCCACAGATACGCAGTATTTT.

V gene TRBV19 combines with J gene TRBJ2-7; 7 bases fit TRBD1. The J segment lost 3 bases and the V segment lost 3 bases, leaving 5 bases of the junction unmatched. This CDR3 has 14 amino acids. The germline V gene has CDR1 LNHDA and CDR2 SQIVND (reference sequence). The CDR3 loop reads CASSILAGGYEQYF. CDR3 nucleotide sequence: TGTGCCAGTAGTATCTTGGCAGGGGGCTACGAGCAGTACTTC.

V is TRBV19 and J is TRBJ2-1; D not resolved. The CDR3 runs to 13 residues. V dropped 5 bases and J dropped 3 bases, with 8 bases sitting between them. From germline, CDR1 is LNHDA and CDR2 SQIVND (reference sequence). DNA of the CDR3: TGTGCCAGTAGTTCGGGTCACTACAATGAGCAGTTCTTC. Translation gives CASSSGHYNEQFF.

The CDR3 reads CASSRTRNTGELFF. In DNA form, the CDR3 reads TGTGCCAGCAGCAGGACACGAAACACCGGGGAGCTGTTTTTT. The J gene is TRBJ2-2, the V gene TRBV2; a weak D match, TRBD1 (5 bases). This CDR3 region has 14 residues. Trimming stripped 6 bases from V and 2 bases from J, with 10 bases between. The V gene's germline CDR1 is SNHLY and CDR2 FYNNEI.

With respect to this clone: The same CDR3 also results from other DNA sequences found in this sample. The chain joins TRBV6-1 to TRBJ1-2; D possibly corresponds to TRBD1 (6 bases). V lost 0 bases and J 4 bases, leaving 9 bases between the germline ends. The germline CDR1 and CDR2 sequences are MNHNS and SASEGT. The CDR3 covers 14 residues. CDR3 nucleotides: TGTGCCAGCAGTGAAGCAGGGGGGGGCTATGGCTACACCTTC. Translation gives CASSEAGGGYGYTF.

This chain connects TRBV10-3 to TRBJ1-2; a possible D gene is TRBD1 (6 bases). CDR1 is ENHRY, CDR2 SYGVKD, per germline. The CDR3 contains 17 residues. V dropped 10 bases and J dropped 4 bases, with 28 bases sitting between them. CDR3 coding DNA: TGTGCCAGTATGGGGGGGGCCATCCGCTCCAAAAGCTATGGCTACACCTTC. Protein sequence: CASMGGAIRSKSYGYTF.

The CDR3 sequence is CASSPRVGDSYEQYF. The CDR3 nucleotides read TGTGCCAGCAGCCCCCGGGTCGGGGATAGCTACGAGCAGTACTTC. The chain employs TRBV7-9 and TRBJ2-7; tentatively, D is TRBD2 (5 bases). The V gene lost 5 bases and the J gene lost 3 bases, with 17 bases spanning the gap. Looked up from germline, CDR1 is SEHNR and CDR2 is FQNEAQ (reference sequence). The CDR3 covers 15 residues.